This is a list of T cell receptor beta chains from one sample in a study of shared T cell receptors in the human thymus. Some clones are missing from TCRdb's copy, which holds only in-frame ones; the method was immunoSEQ multiplex PCR. Here the sample spans approximately 660,000 clones, around 89% being singletons. These same data were also listed under a study on human thymus T cells.

The sequenced material came from thymocytes. The receptors come from a boy younger than two with a congenital heart defect. The CDR3 runs from the conserved cysteine through the conserved F or W. A D gene is named only where the DNA matches it firmly. The listing skips clone size in some rows; elsewhere it reads once, few, many or a size class.

CDR3nt	CDR3aa	d_gene	v_gene	j_gene	abundance
TGTGCCACCAGCAGAGATCGCACAGTGGGCAATCAGCCCCAGCATTTT	CATSRDRTVGNQPQHF	NA	TRBV15	TRBJ1-5	NA
TGTGCCAGCAGTTCAACTGGATCCAACAGGGGGCCAAGAGAGTACTTC	CASSSTGSNRGPREYF	TRBD1	TRBV28	TRBJ2-7	NA
TGTGCCTCGAACTTGGCTTTCTTT	CASNLAFF	NA	TRBV30	TRBJ1-1	NA
TGCGCCAGCAGCCAAGGTCCCGGGACAGGGGGGACTAATGAAAAACTGTTTTTT	CASSQGPGTGGTNEKLFF	TRBD1	TRBV4-3	TRBJ1-4	NA
TGTGCCAGCAGTCTCGGGACTAGCGGCTCTGGGGCCAACGTCCTGACTTTC	CASSLGTSGSGANVLTF	TRBD2	TRBV27	TRBJ2-6	NA
TGCAGCGTTGAAGTCAACGGAGCGAACACCGGGGAGCTGTTTTTT	CSVEVNGANTGELFF	NA	TRBV29-1	TRBJ2-2	NA
TGCGCCAGCAGCCAAGTGGGGGGGCCGCCATCCACAGATACGCAGTATTTT	CASSQVGGPPSTDTQYF	NA	TRBV4-3	TRBJ2-3	NA
TGTGCCAGCAGTTTGAACAAGGGGTATTCACCCCTCCACTTT	CASSLNKGYSPLHF	NA	TRBV27	TRBJ1-6	NA
TGCGCCAGCAGCTTACTAGACACCGGGGAGCTGTTTTTT	CASSLLDTGELFF	NA	TRBV5-1	TRBJ2-2	NA
TGTGCCAGCAGCCCGGCCGGACAGGGAATAGGCACTGAAGCTTTCTTT	CASSPAGQGIGTEAFF	TRBD1	TRBV5-6	TRBJ1-1	NA
TGTGCCAGCAGTTTAAGGGCGGGACCCCCCCATACGCAGTATTTT	CASSLRAGPPHTQYF	NA	TRBV28	TRBJ2-3	once
TGTGCCAGCAGCCATGGACTAGCCGCCGTCAATGAGCAGTTCTTC	CASSHGLAAVNEQFF	TRBD2	TRBV7-9	TRBJ2-1	NA
TGTGCCAGCAGCCCTCCTATTAAGAACACTGAAGCTTTCTTT	CASSPPIKNTEAFF	NA	TRBV6-5	TRBJ1-1	NA
TGTGCCAGCAGCTTAGGCCCCGGGACAGGGGGGGGATACGAGCAGTACTTC	CASSLGPGTGGGYEQYF	TRBD1	TRBV7-9	TRBJ2-7	NA